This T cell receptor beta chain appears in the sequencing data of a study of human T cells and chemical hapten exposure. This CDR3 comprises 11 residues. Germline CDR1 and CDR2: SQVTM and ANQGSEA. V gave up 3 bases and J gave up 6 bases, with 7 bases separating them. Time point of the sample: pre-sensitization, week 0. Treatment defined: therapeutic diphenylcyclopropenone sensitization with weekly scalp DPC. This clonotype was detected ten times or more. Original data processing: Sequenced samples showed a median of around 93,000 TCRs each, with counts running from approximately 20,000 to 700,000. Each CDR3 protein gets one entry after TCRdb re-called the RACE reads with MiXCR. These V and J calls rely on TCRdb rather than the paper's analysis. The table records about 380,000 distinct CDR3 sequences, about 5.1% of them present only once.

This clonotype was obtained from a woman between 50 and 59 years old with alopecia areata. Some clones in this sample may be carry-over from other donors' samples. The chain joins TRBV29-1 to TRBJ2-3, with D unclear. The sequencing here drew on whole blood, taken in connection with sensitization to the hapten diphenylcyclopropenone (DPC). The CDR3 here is CSVDRADTQYF. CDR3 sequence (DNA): TGCAGCGTTGATCGTGCCGATACGCAGTATTTT.